A single sample gave rise to the 30 T cell receptor beta chains below, sequenced in a study of cytomegalovirus exposure and HLA in healthy donors. The PCR contained 60 Vbeta and 13 Jbeta primers. Produced via immunoSEQ multiplex PCR; TCRdb's table is partial and in-frame only. The sample lists about 170,000 clones; roughly 71% were seen once. Source material: PBMCs. The receptor source for this set is a girl between 10 and 17 years old in good health and CMV-seronegative.

The gene calls are TRBV9 and TRBJ2-7; a weak D match, TRBD2 (6 bases). Per germline, CDR1 SGDLS and CDR2 YYNGEE. Trimming removed 3 bases from V and 6 bases from J, with 16 bases in between. The CDR3 is made up of 14 amino acids. In DNA, the CDR3 is TGTGCCAGCAGCGGGGGGGTAGTTTCCCCCGAGCAGTACTTC. Its protein product is CASSGGVVSPEQYF.

V is TRBV5-1 and J is TRBJ1-1; TRBD1 agrees at 12 bases. Per germline, CDR1 SGHRS and CDR2 YFSETQ. This CDR3 is built from 15 residues. V gave up 0 bases and J gave up 4 bases; unmatched junction bases: 1. As DNA, the CDR3 is TGCGCCAGCAGCTTGGCGGGACAGGGGGCCACTGAAGCTTTCTTT. Protein product: CASSLAGQGATEAFF.

This clone was detected a few times. Written as DNA, the CDR3 is TGTGCCAGCAGTGACCGAGCGGGGGGTGGAGATACGCAGTATTTT. Protein sequence: CASSDRAGGGDTQYF. The chain has TRBV6-4 and TRBJ2-3; 9 bases agree with TRBD2. From germline, CDR1 is MRHNA and CDR2 SNTAGT. The CDR3 contains 15 residues. V was clipped by 2 bases and J by 5 bases; unmatched bases: 5.

The chain joins TRBV19 to TRBJ2-3; maybe TRBD2 (6 bases). The CDR3 extends over 16 amino acids. The V end was cut by 4 bases, the J end by 0 bases, with 14 bases between. Germline V gene data show CDR1 as LNHDA and CDR2 as SQIVND (reference sequence). CDR3 DNA: TGTGCCAGTAGTAGGAGAGGCCGGGGGAGCACAGATACGCAGTATTTT. This gives the protein CASSRRGRGSTDTQYF.

J is TRBJ2-7 and V is TRBV6-1, with 8 bases lining up with TRBD1. Germline V lookup: CDR1 MNHNS, CDR2 SASEGT. The CDR3 contains 13 residues. The ends lost 11 bases at V and 7 bases at J; junction bases unmatched: 13. The CDR3 coding sequence is TGTGCCTCCCGGGGGCAGGGGGCAGGTGAGCAGTACTTC. Protein: CASRGQGAGEQYF.

The genes are TRBV15 and TRBJ1-4; 9 bases line up with TRBD1. This CDR3 is built from 16 residues. The junction had 6 bases not matched to a gene; V was cut back by 0 bases and J by 7 bases. Germline CDR1 reads LNHNV; CDR2 reads YYDKDF (reference sequence). The CDR3, as DNA: TGTGCCACCAGCAGAGAAGGGGGACAGGGAGGTGAAAAACTGTTTTTT. Its protein is CATSREGGQGGEKLFF.

J is TRBJ1-1 and V is TRBV29-1, with a tentative D call TRBD1 (5 bases). The germline V gene has CDR1 SQVTM and CDR2 ANQGSEA. V dropped 5 bases and J dropped 6 bases, with 19 bases sitting between them. The CDR3 extends over 14 amino acids. The CDR3: CSVPGHGGTAEAFF. For the CDR3, the DNA is TGCAGCGTTCCGGGCCACGGGGGGACGGCTGAAGCTTTCTTT. The variable domain in full, completed from reference TRBV29-1 and TRBJ1-1, reads SAVISQKPSRDICQRGTSLTIQCQVDSQVTMMFWYRQQPGQSLTLIATANQGSEATYESGFVIDKFPISRPNLTFSTLTVSNMSPEDSSIYLCSVPGHGGTAEAFFGQGTRLTVV.

This rearrangement joins TRBV27 to TRBJ2-7; D perhaps matches TRBD1 (5 bases). The ends were cut back, 2 bases at V and 0 bases at J, with 8 bases in the middle. Germline loops: CDR1 MNHEY, CDR2 SMNVEV (reference sequence). The CDR3 has 14 amino acids. In nucleotides, the CDR3 is TGTGCCAGCAGTTTAGGGGCAGGCTCCTACGAGCAGTACTTC. Its protein is CASSLGAGSYEQYF.

Only a few counts were recorded for this clone. This rearrangement joins TRBV9 to TRBJ2-2; 7 bases fit TRBD1. Germline CDR1 reads SGDLS; CDR2 reads YYNGEE. V lost 0 bases and J lost 1; bases outside the gene matches: 3. This CDR3 spans 16 amino acids. CDR3 sequence (DNA): TGTGCCAGCAGCGTAGGACAGGGCGGGAACACCGGGGAGCTGTTTTTT. It translates to CASSVGQGGNTGELFF.

This rearrangement joins TRBV27 to TRBJ2-5, with 10 positions matching TRBD2. This CDR3 has 16 residues. V lost 5 bases and J lost 4; bases outside the gene matches: 10. CDR1 MNHEY and CDR2 SMNVEV come from the germline V gene (reference sequence). CDR3 region: CASSRQAGGPRETQYF. DNA of the CDR3: TGTGCCAGCAGTCGTCAAGCGGGGGGGCCGAGAGAGACCCAGTACTTC.

The gene calls are TRBV15 and TRBJ2-3; D ambiguous. The CDR3 extends over 16 amino acids. V lost 0 bases and J 2 bases, leaving 12 bases between the germline ends. The V gene's germline CDR1 is LNHNV and CDR2 YYDKDF (reference sequence). For the CDR3, the DNA is TGTGCCACCAGCAGAGAGTGGCCTTCCCCCACAGATACGCAGTATTTT. Translated: CATSREWPSPTDTQYF.

The chain recombines TRBV6-6 with TRBJ2-7, with D possibly TRBD2 on 6 matching bases. The ends were cut back, 9 bases at V and 5 bases at J, with 20 bases in the middle. The CDR3 contains 14 residues. Germline V gene sequence: CDR1 MNHNY, CDR2 SVGAGI (reference sequence). DNA of the CDR3: TGTGCCAGTTCCATTCAGGGAGGTGGGAACGAGCAGTACTTC. Its translation: CASSIQGGGNEQYF.

The chain couples TRBV5-4 to TRBJ1-2; D may be TRBD1 (5 bases). CDR1 and CDR2 from the germline V gene are SGHNT and YYREEE (reference sequence). This CDR3 has 14 amino acids. The V and J ends lost 5 bases and 2 bases respectively, with 13 bases between them. The DNA for the CDR3 is TGTGCCAGCAGGTCGTTTCGGGGGAACTATGGCTACACCTTC. It codes for CASRSFRGNYGYTF.

The V and J genes are TRBV7-9 and TRBJ1-5; D unresolved. V lost 5 bases and J 0 bases, leaving 8 bases between the germline ends. CDR3 length equals 14 residues. Germline V gene data show CDR1 as SEHNR and CDR2 as FQNEAQ (reference sequence). DNA of the CDR3: TGTGCCAGCAGCAGCGAAGATAGCAATCAGCCCCAGCATTTT. Residues: CASSSEDSNQPQHF.

In this sample, this clone turned up once. V usage is TRBV7-8 and J usage is TRBJ2-3; possibly TRBD1 for D (5 bases). The CDR3 extends over 14 amino acids. The germline V gene has CDR1 SGHVS and CDR2 FQNEAQ. Trimming left V 1 base short and J 8 bases short, with 13 bases between. This CDR3 is CASSLEGRGGTQYF. DNA for the CDR3: TGTGCCAGCAGCTTAGAGGGGCGTGGTGGTACGCAGTATTTT.

J is TRBJ1-2 and V is TRBV30; D perhaps matches TRBD1 (5 bases). In germline, CDR1 is GTSNPN, CDR2 SVGIG (reference sequence). V was shortened by 5 bases and J by 4 bases, with 14 bases between the two germline ends. This CDR3 contains 13 residues. CDR3 nucleotide sequence: TGTGCCTGGCAACCCGCGGGGCCCTATGGCTACACCTTC. This translates into CAWQPAGPYGYTF.

The chain is built from TRBV2 and TRBJ1-6; D is undetermined. The CDR3 covers 13 residues. Deletions cut 11 bases from V and 5 bases from J, with 13 bases between. Germline assignment: CDR1 SNHLY and CDR2 FYNNEI. The CDR3 spells CAGYSLDNSPLHF. For the CDR3, the DNA is TGTGCCGGCTACAGCCTTGATAATTCACCCCTCCACTTT.

This chain links TRBV7-9 with TRBJ2-1, with 7 nucleotides matching TRBD1. After removal of 5 bases from V and 3 bases from J, the junction contained 7 bases not matched to a gene. The CDR3 contains 15 residues. Germline V gene lookup returns CDR1 SEHNR and CDR2 FQNEAQ (reference sequence). As DNA, the CDR3 is TGTGCCAGCAGCGCGGACAGGTCTATCTACAATGAGCAGTTCTTC. Encoded protein: CASSADRSIYNEQFF.

The CDR3 DNA reads as TGTGCCAGTGGGGGGAGTAGCGGGGGAAGAAATGAGCAGTTCTTC. Translated, it gives CASGGSSGGRNEQFF. V gene TRBV2 combines with J gene TRBJ2-1; TRBD2 matches at 9 bases. The CDR3 length is 15 residues. CDR1 and CDR2 (germline): SNHLY, FYNNEI. J lost 7 bases, V lost 9 bases, and 13 bases had no gene match.

The chain employs TRBV5-4 and TRBJ2-7, with D possibly TRBD1 on 7 matching bases. The germline V gene encodes CDR1 SGHNT and CDR2 YYREEE (reference sequence). The length of the CDR3 is 14 residues. V was trimmed by 4 bases and J by 1 base, leaving 12 bases between them. The CDR3 DNA sequence: TGTGCCAGCAGCCAGGGGGGACAATCCTACGAGCAGTACTTC. This encodes CASSQGGQSYEQYF. Drawing the rest from reference TRBV5-4 and TRBJ2-7, the complete variable domain is ETGVTQSPTHLIKTRGQQVTLRCSSQSGHNTVSWYQQALGQGPQFIFQYYREEENGRGNFPPRFSGLQFPNYSSELNVNALELDDSALYLCASSQGGQSYEQYFGPGTRLTVT.

V is TRBV11-3 and J is TRBJ2-2; possibly TRBD1 for D (5 bases). In germline, CDR1 is SGHNT, CDR2 YENEEA. This CDR3 is built from 13 residues. Trimming shortened V by 0 bases and J by 8 bases, and 7 bases separated the two germline ends. CDR3 nucleotides: TGTGCCAGCAGCTTAGAAGGGGTTGGGGAGCTGTTTTTT. It translates to CASSLEGVGELFF.

This chain uses TRBV10-3 with TRBJ1-2; TRBD1 matches 9 bases. The CDR3 is 20 residues long. CDR1 and CDR2 (germline): ENHRY, SYGVKD. After removal of 0 bases from V and 2 bases from J, the junction contained 16 bases not matched to a gene. The CDR3 nucleotides read TGTGCCATCAGTGAGTCGATAAGCGTCGGACAGGGGAGCTGGAACTATGGCTACACCTTC. Translation gives CAISESISVGQGSWNYGYTF.

The chain has TRBV4-1 and TRBJ2-3; D is perhaps TRBD2 (6 bases). Germline V lookup: CDR1 MGHRA, CDR2 YSYEKL. This CDR3 has 14 amino acids. The V end lost 4 bases, the J end lost 5 bases, and 13 bases lay between the germline ends. The CDR3: CASSRSGPKDTQYF. The CDR3 coding sequence is TGCGCCAGCAGCCGAAGCGGGCCCAAAGATACGCAGTATTTT.

The chain combines TRBV7-9 with TRBJ2-5; TRBD2 is a possible D gene (5 bases). The CDR3 runs to 14 residues. Trimming cost V 3 bases and J 5 bases, with 13 bases left between them. Looked up from germline, CDR1 is SEHNR and CDR2 is FQNEAQ (reference sequence). CDR3 region: CASSFSSGGETQYF. The DNA of the CDR3 is TGTGCCAGCAGCTTCTCCTCAGGCGGGGAGACCCAGTACTTC.

The genes are TRBV7-3 and TRBJ2-4, with 8 bases identical to TRBD2. CDR1 and CDR2 (germline): SGHTA, FQGTGA. V shed 4 bases, J shed 9 bases, and the junction held 5 bases outside the gene matches. This CDR3 comprises 13 residues. DNA for the CDR3: TGTGCCAGCAGCTACGGGGGGGAGAGCATTCAGTACTTC. It specifies CASSYGGESIQYF.

The V call is TRBV27, the J call TRBJ2-7; D uncertain. CDR3 size: 16 residues. From germline, CDR1 is MNHEY and CDR2 SMNVEV (reference sequence). V lost 6 bases, J lost 2 bases, and 20 bases lay in between. As DNA, the CDR3 is TGTGCCAGCAGCCAATATGCGGCGTTAAGCCCCTACGAGCAGTACTTC. This gives the protein CASSQYAALSPYEQYF.

This clone has only a few counts. The chain employs TRBV5-1 and TRBJ2-1, with TRBD1 as a possible D gene (5 bases). The CDR3 runs 14 residues. With 3 bases removed from V and 3 bases from J, the gap between germline ends came to 10 bases. Germline values: CDR1 SGHRS, CDR2 YFSETQ. CDR3 sequence reads: CASSSGQLYNEQFF. Written as DNA, the CDR3 is TGCGCCAGCAGCTCTGGACAACTCTACAATGAGCAGTTCTTC. The full variable domain, with the rest looked up from reference TRBV5-1 and TRBJ2-1, is KAGVTQTPRYLIKTRGQQVTLSCSPISGHRSVSWYQQTPGQGLQFLFEYFSETQRNKGNFPGRFSGRQFSNSRSEMNVSTLELGDSALYLCASSSGQLYNEQFFGPGTRLTVL.

This clone was counted a single time. The rearrangement joins TRBV2 to TRBJ2-7, with D maybe TRBD2 (5 bases). The CDR3 sequence is 13 residues long. Germline-derived CDR1 and CDR2 are SNHLY and FYNNEI. V was pared by 7 bases and J by 0 bases, with 10 bases between. CDR3 bases: TGTGCCAGCACCGGGGAGATCTCCTACGAGCAGTACTTC. Translating it yields CASTGEISYEQYF.

The chain combines TRBV5-1 with TRBJ1-4; TRBD1 agrees at 8 bases. The V segment lost 4 bases and the J segment 6 bases; nucleotides outside the gene matches: 8. This CDR3 spans 15 amino acids. The germline gives CDR1 SGHRS, CDR2 YFSETQ. The DNA of the CDR3 is TGCGCCAGCAGCCGAAGGGACAGGCGGGATGAAAAACTGTTTTTT. This translates into CASSRRDRRDEKLFF.

In this sample, this clone turned up a few times. The chain has TRBV19 and TRBJ2-5; D call uncertain. V was clipped by 4 bases and J by 1 base, with 7 bases between them. The CDR3 has 13 residues. Germline V gives CDR1 LNHDA, CDR2 SQIVND (reference sequence). The CDR3 nucleotides read TGTGCCAGTAGTACACAGATCCAAGAGACCCAGTACTTC. Amino acids: CASSTQIQETQYF.